This note documents a single T cell receptor beta chain sequence. What it binds is unknown. This was the immunoSEQ v3.0 assay at survey level. Clones were read by immunoSEQ multiplex PCR, and TCRdb kept only the in-frame ones, dropping some. The profile shows some 20,000 clones, around 79% of them singletons. The record originates from a study of long-term antiretroviral therapy in people with HIV. Study-wide context: The 2015 immediate-ART recommendation was preceded by the earliest samples by about a decade. Findings of the study overall: Controls showed broader CDR3 length ranges than did the HIV repertoires.

Treatment for every participant with HIV took place in the United States. The CDR3 covers 17 residues. Looked up from germline, CDR1 is SNHLY and CDR2 is FYNNEI. Trimming left V 7 bases short and J 1 base short, with 22 bases between. This sequence joins TRBV2 and TRBJ1-1, with D perhaps TRBD1 (5 bases). Sequenced here: unsorted PBMCs, sampled 2.3 years after starting antiretroviral therapy. The source is a woman aged 40 to 50 with HIV. The CDR3 bases are TGTGCCAGCATTAGTTTTCCGTTCGGGGCGGGGAACACTGAAGCTTTCTTT. It codes for CASISFPFGAGNTEAFF. The full variable domain, completed using reference TRBV2 and TRBJ1-1, is EPEVTQTPSHQVTQMGQEVILRCVPISNHLYFYWYRQILGQKVEFLVSFYNNEISEKSEIFDDQFSVERPDGSNFTLKIRSTKLEDSAMYFCASISFPFGAGNTEAFFGQGTRLTVV.